The sequence of this T cell receptor beta chain was determined in a study of cytomegalovirus exposure and HLA in healthy donors. Study-wide context: Across some 400 genotyped donors, 65% to 90% landed in the Caucasian-associated ancestry cluster. Study-wide points: An analysis that came later showed most CMV-associated TCR beta chains appearing HLA-restricted. For cytomegalovirus status, the classifier reportedly gave diagnoses with high specificity and sensitivity. Whilst most TCR sequences proved rare, a subset of public TCRs occurred across many donors.

The PCR made use of 60 Vbeta and 13 Jbeta primers. Sequencing used immunoSEQ multiplex PCR; TCRdb keeps in-frame clones, though not all of them. The sample yields 110,000 to 150,000 clones, about 82% seen once. The germline V gene has CDR1 MDHEN and CDR2 SYDVKM. Trimming cost V 7 bases and J 1 base; bases outside gene matches: 9. The CDR3 totals 16 residues. This clone has more than one count but fewer than ten. No antigen is known for it. The clonotype was recovered from a male donor in good health and CMV-seronegative. Sequencing was done on a sample of PBMCs. This rearrangement joins TRBV28 to TRBJ2-5; 10 nucleotides agree with TRBD2. This CDR3 reads CASTNPEREGQETQYF. The DNA for the CDR3 is TGTGCCAGCACCAACCCGGAGCGGGAGGGCCAAGAGACCCAGTACTTC.